This paragraph covers one TCR beta chain sequence. Its antigen is currently unknown. Amplification of TCR alpha and beta CDR3 regions from RNA used iRepertoire nested multiplex PCR. For one-step reverse transcription and amplification, 100-400 ng of tissue mRNA or PBMC total RNA was used. TCRdb re-analysed the multiplex PCR reads in MiXCR, keeping a single row per CDR3 protein. The sample includes 150,000 or so distinct CDR3 sequences, about two fifths of them seen just once. These data come from a study of glioma-infiltrating T cells. The study's findings and limits: CDR3 overlap between tissue and blood was very small.

Sequenced input: glioma tissue, nonneoplastic brain tissue, or PBMCs (not recorded which). The sequence was collected from a human donor with low-grade glioma or glioblastoma, undergoing nonglioma brain surgery, or in good health (not recorded which).

CDR3 DNA sequence: TGTGCCAGCTCACCAGAACGCAATCAGCCCCAGCATTTT. It yields the protein CASSPERNQPQHF. The chain has TRBV18 and TRBJ1-5; D ambiguous. From germline, CDR1 is KGHSH and CDR2 LQKENI. V was pared by 2 bases and J by 2 bases, with 4 bases between. The CDR3 spans 13 residues.